This T cell receptor beta chain stems from a study of STAT3 mutations in large granular lymphocyte leukemia. Across the study: Roughly half of the longitudinally sequenced T-LGLL patients carried detectable canonical activating STAT3 mutations.

Overall study results and limits: Every T-LGLL patient had at least one immunodominant TCRbeta clonotype. Clonal expansion was inferred from other time points because no sample existed at each clone's first appearance.

Average productive template count per sample was approximately 40,000. Sequenced by immunoSEQ multiplex PCR; TCRdb stores in-frame clones only, minus some. This sample carries over 30,000 clones, around 87% of them seen once, and the ten largest clones take over 9.5%. As regards this clone: Its antigen is not identified.

Trimming left V 3 bases short and J 9 bases short, with 15 bases between. The germline CDR1 and CDR2 sequences are MNHEY and SVGAGI. CDR3 length: 14 amino acids. The J gene is TRBJ2-1, the V gene TRBV6-5; D could derive from TRBD1 or TRBD2 (5 bases each). The sequenced sample was peripheral blood mononuclear cells. This TCR came from a man between 60 and 75 years old with T-cell large granular lymphocyte leukemia. Some clones in this sample may be carry-over from other donors' samples. The CDR3 DNA is TGTGCCAGCAGTTATTGGTCCGAGGGGCCTGAGCAGTTCTTC. Amino acids: CASSYWSEGPEQFF.